This T cell receptor (beta chain) was recorded in a study of blood T cell repertoires in COVID-19. Study-level background: From the United States, Italy and Spain came samples of acute and convalescent COVID-19.

Assay: immunoSEQ multiplex PCR; the TCRdb copy retains only in-frame clones and omits some. The sample holds about 56,000 clones; under 90% are singletons and the top ten take approximately 12%. Germline-derived CDR1 and CDR2 are SGHRS and YFSETQ. The CDR3 is 14 residues long. V lost 4 bases, J lost 5 bases, and 16 bases lay in between. Sequenced sample: peripheral blood. V and J are TRBV5-1 and TRBJ2-7; D not certain. The receptor comes from a woman aged 80 or over with acute or convalescent COVID-19. The CDR3, as DNA: TGCGCCAGCAGCCCGGGTCATTTAGCCCACGAGCAGTACTTC. Translating gives CASSPGHLAHEQYF.